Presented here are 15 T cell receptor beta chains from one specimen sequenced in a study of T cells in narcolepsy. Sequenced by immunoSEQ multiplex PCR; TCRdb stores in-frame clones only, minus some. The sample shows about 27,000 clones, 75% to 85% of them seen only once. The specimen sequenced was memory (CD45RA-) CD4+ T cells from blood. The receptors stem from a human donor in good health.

The CDR3 is CAASQGGTDTDTQYF. CDR3 sequence (DNA): TGTGCCGCCTCCCAAGGCGGGACGGACACAGATACGCAGTATTTT. The V gene is TRBV10-3, the J gene TRBJ2-3, with D maybe TRBD2 (6 bases). CDR3 length: 15 amino acids. CDR1 is ENHRY, CDR2 SYGVKD, per germline. V dropped 11 bases and J dropped 2 bases, with 20 bases sitting between them.

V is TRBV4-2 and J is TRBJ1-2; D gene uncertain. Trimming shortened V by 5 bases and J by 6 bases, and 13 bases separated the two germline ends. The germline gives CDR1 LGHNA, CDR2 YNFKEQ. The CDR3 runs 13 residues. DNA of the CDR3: TGTGCCAGCAGCAAGGGAGAAAGGGATGGCTACACCTTC. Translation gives CASSKGERDGYTF.

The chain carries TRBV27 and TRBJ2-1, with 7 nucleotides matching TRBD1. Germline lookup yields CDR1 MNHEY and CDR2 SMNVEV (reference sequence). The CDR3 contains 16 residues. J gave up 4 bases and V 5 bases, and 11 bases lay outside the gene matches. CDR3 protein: CASSALPTGRYNEQFF. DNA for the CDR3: TGTGCCAGCAGTGCCCTCCCGACAGGGAGATACAATGAGCAGTTCTTC.

The CDR3 DNA reads TGTGCCAGCAGCCCGATATTGCGGGTTAGCACTGAAGCTTTCTTT. Translation gives CASSPILRVSTEAFF. The chain links TRBV7-2 to TRBJ1-1; D is unclear. V was shortened by 5 bases and J by 4 bases, with 17 bases between the two germline ends. The CDR3 spans 15 residues. Germline V gene lookup returns CDR1 SGHTA and CDR2 FQGNSA.

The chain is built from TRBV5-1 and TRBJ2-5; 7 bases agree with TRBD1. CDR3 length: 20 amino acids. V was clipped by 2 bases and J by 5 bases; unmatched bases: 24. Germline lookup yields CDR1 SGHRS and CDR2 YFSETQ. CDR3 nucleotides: TGCGCCAGCAGCTTTCAGGTTCGGACAGGAGACTCCATACTAAGGGAGACCCAGTACTTC. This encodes CASSFQVRTGDSILRETQYF.

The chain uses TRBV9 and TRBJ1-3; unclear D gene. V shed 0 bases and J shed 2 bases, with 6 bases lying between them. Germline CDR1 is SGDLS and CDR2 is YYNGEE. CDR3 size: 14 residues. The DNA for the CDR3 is TGTGCCAGCAGCGTAGTAGGGACTGGAAACACCATATATTTT. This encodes CASSVVGTGNTIYF.

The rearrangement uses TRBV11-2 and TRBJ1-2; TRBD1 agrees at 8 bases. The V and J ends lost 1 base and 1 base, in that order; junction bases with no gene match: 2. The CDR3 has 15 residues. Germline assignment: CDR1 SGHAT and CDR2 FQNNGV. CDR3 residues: CASSLAGQGNYGYTF. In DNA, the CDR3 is TGTGCCAGCAGCTTAGCAGGACAGGGTAACTATGGCTACACCTTC.

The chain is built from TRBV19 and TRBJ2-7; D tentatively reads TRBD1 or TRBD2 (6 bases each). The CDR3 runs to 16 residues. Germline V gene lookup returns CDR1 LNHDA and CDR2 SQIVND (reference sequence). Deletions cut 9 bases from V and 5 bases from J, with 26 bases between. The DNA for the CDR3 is TGTGCCAGCTCCGGGACCATAAGGGGGGCCGGGCACGAGCAGTACTTC. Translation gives CASSGTIRGAGHEQYF.

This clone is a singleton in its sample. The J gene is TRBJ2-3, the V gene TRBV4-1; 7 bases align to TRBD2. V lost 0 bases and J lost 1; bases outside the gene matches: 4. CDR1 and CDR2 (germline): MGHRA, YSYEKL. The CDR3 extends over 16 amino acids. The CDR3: CASSQDAAGGTDTQYF. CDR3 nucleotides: TGCGCCAGCAGCCAAGACGCTGCGGGAGGCACAGATACGCAGTATTTT.

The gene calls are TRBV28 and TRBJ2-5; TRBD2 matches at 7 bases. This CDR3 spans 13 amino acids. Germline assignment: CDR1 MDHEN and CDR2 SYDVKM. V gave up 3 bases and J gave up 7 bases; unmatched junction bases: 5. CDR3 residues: CASSFSERGTQYF. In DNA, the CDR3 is TGTGCCAGCAGTTTCTCCGAGCGGGGGACCCAGTACTTC.

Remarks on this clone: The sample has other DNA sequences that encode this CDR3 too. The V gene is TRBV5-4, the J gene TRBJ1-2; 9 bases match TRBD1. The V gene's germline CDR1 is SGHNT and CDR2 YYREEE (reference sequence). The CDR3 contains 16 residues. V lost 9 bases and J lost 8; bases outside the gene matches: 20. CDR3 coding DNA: TGTGCCACCCCTAATGTCCCGGGACAGGGTTCGGGGGGCTACACCTTC. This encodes CATPNVPGQGSGGYTF.

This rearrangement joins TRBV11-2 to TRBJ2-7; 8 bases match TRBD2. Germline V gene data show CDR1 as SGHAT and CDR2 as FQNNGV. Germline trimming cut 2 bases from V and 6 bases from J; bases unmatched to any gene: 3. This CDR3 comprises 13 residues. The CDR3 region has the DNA TGTGCCAGCAGCTTAACGGGGGGGCTCGAGCAGTACTTC. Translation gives CASSLTGGLEQYF.

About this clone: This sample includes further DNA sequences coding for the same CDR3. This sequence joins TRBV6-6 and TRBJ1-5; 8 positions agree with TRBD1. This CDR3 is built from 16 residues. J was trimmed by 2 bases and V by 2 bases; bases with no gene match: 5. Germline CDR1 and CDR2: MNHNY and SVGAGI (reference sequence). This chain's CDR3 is CASSYQGQGGNQPQHF. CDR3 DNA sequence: TGTGCCAGCAGTTACCAAGGACAGGGTGGCAATCAGCCCCAGCATTTT.

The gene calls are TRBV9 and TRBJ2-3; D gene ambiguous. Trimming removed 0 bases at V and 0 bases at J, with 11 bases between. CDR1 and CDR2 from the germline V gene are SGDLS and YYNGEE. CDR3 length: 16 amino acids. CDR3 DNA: TGTGCCAGCAGCGTAGATGACCTCTCAAGCACAGATACGCAGTATTTT. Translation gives CASSVDDLSSTDTQYF.

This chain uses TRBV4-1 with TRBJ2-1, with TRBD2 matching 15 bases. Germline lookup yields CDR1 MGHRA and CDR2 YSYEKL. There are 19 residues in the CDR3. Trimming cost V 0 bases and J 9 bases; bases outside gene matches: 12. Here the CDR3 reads CASSQDPRRTSGGVSEQFF. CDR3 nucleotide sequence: TGCGCCAGCAGCCAAGATCCCCGACGGACTAGCGGGGGGGTTAGTGAGCAGTTCTTC.